This TCR beta chain was sequenced for a study of blood T cell repertoires in COVID-19. Only in-frame clones appear in the TCRdb table, and some are missing; sequencing was by immunoSEQ multiplex PCR. The sample has about 60,000 clones; just over 85% are singletons. The CDR3 length is 11 residues. Germline lookup yields CDR1 SQVTM and CDR2 ANQGSEA. The V gene lost 6 bases and the J gene lost 9 bases, with 12 bases spanning the gap. The rearrangement links TRBV29-1 to TRBJ2-1, with a tentative D call TRBD2 (6 bases). Sequences were obtained from peripheral blood. The TCR comes from a man between 60 and 70 years old with acute or convalescent COVID-19. The CDR3 DNA reads as TGCAGCGTGCTGCAGGAGGGTGAGCAGTTCTTC. Translation: CSVLQEGEQFF.